A single sample gave rise to the 11 T cell receptor beta chains below, sequenced in a study of T cells in Graves' hyperthyroidism and ophthalmopathy. There were TCR beta CDR3 regions amplified from RNA transcripts. In the first-round RT-PCR of the TCR CDR3, the HTBI primer set was used. TCRdb re-analysed the multiplex PCR reads in MiXCR, keeping a single row per CDR3 protein. The profile shows a few hundred thousand distinct CDR3 sequences, less than 20% of them singletons. The sample consisted of blood. The receptors shown here come from a man younger than 35 with Graves' ophthalmopathy.

CDR3 bases: TGTGCCAGCAGCTATAGCGGGGGGCCAAAGACCCAGTACTTC. It codes for CASSYSGGPKTQYF. J is TRBJ2-5 and V is TRBV7-3, with 10 bases that match TRBD2. The CDR3 is 14 amino acids. The trim removed 4 bases at V and 6 bases at J, leaving 5 bases unmatched. Germline V lookup: CDR1 SGHTA, CDR2 FQGTGA. Drawing the rest from reference TRBV7-3 and TRBJ2-5, the complete variable domain is GAGVSQTPSNKVTEKGKYVELRCDPISGHTALYWYRQSLGQGPEFLIYFQGTGAADDSGLPNDRFFAVRPEGSVSTLKIQRTERGDSAVYLCASSYSGGPKTQYFGPGTRLLVL.

V is TRBV9 and J is TRBJ2-7; tentative D call: TRBD2 (7 bases). V lost 3 bases and J 0 bases, leaving 16 bases between the germline ends. Germline-derived CDR1 and CDR2 are SGDLS and YYNGEE. The CDR3 has 16 amino acids. The CDR3 loop is CASSEEGGTSSYEQYF. The CDR3 DNA reads TGTGCCAGCAGCGAGGAGGGGGGGACGAGCTCCTACGAGCAGTACTTC. Complete variable domain (other parts from reference TRBV9 and TRBJ2-7): DSGVTQTPKHLITATGQRVTLRCSPRSGDLSVYWYQQSLDQGLQFLIQYYNGEERAKGNILERFSAQQFPDLHSELNLSSLELGDSALYFCASSEEGGTSSYEQYFGPGTRLTVT.

In its sample, this clonotype was seen a few times. J is TRBJ2-5 and V is TRBV24-1, with 7 bases aligning to TRBD1. Germline CDR1 KGHDR, CDR2 SFDVKD. This CDR3 spans 14 amino acids. Trimming at V came to 3 bases and at J to 4 bases, leaving 4 bases not matched to a gene. DNA of the CDR3: TGTGCCACCAGTGATCCCGGGACAGCAGAGACCCAGTACTTC. This encodes CATSDPGTAETQYF.

The chain combines TRBV27 with TRBJ1-5, with TRBD1 as a possible D gene (5 bases). Deletions cut 4 bases from V and 0 bases from J, with 22 bases between. Germline CDR1 is MNHEY and CDR2 is SMNVEV (reference sequence). CDR3 length: 19 residues. The CDR3 here is CASSSVWGRVQDSNQPQHF. Written as DNA, the CDR3 is TGTGCCAGCAGTTCTGTGTGGGGCCGGGTTCAAGATAGCAATCAGCCCCAGCATTTT.

This clonotype occurred many times. Here the CDR3 DNA reads TGTGCCAGCAGCTCAAACCCGGGACACCTACCCTACGAGCAGTACTTC. This codes for CASSSNPGHLPYEQYF. The V call is TRBV7-8, the J call TRBJ2-7; tentative D call: TRBD1 (6 bases). V lost 4 bases and J lost 2, with 18 bases in between. This CDR3 region has 16 residues. Germline V gene sequence: CDR1 SGHVS, CDR2 FQNEAQ.

The CDR3 here is CASSVPGGRGYTF. The CDR3 nucleotides are TGTGCCAGCAGCGTACCAGGGGGCAGAGGCTACACCTTC. The chain joins TRBV9 to TRBJ1-2; TRBD1 matches at 8 bases. Unmatched junction bases numbered 4, after V lost 1 base and J lost 8 bases. The germline CDR1 and CDR2 sequences are SGDLS and YYNGEE. The CDR3 has 13 amino acids.

The table lists this clonotype with many counts. J is TRBJ2-7 and V is TRBV12-3 or TRBV12-4; D is undetermined. The CDR3 has 14 residues. V was shortened by 7 bases and J by 0 bases, with 13 bases between the two germline ends. This CDR3 reads CASTQWEGSYEQYF. The CDR3 bases are TGTGCCAGCACCCAATGGGAAGGCTCCTACGAGCAGTACTTC.

This clonotype has at least ten counts. The chain combines TRBV6-1 with TRBJ2-7; 7 nucleotides match TRBD2. This CDR3 has 13 amino acids. Trimming took 5 bases from V and 2 from J; bases not matched to a gene: 3. The germline V gene encodes CDR1 MNHNS and CDR2 SASEGT. The CDR3 here is CASSRAGAYEQYF. The CDR3 DNA reads as TGTGCCAGCAGTCGGGCGGGAGCCTACGAGCAGTACTTC.

The chain is built from TRBV19 and TRBJ2-3; D gene unclear. Trimming cost V 3 bases and J 3 bases, with 10 bases left between them. Germline V lookup: CDR1 LNHDA, CDR2 SQIVND (reference sequence). The CDR3 is made up of 14 amino acids. CDR3 in DNA: TGTGCCAGTAGTATTAGCTCTGAAACAGATACGCAGTATTTT. It specifies CASSISSETDTQYF.

The chain employs TRBV6-2 or TRBV6-3 and TRBJ1-4, with D unclear. Deletions cut 0 bases from V and 3 bases from J, with 5 bases between. This CDR3 comprises 14 residues. Germline assignment: CDR1 MNHEY and CDR2 SVGEGT. CDR3 region: CASSYSAANEKLFF. CDR3 bases: TGTGCCAGCAGTTACTCGGCCGCTAATGAAAAACTGTTTTTT.

The V gene is TRBV3-1, the J gene TRBJ2-7, with TRBD2 matching 11 bases. V was pared by 1 base and J by 1 base, with 3 bases of the junction left unmatched. This CDR3 has 16 residues. Germline CDR1 LGHDT, CDR2 YNNKEL (reference sequence). The CDR3 reads CASSQGTSGLSYEQYF. CDR3 coding DNA: TGTGCCAGCAGCCAAGGGACTAGCGGGCTTTCCTACGAGCAGTACTTC.